Below are 14 T cell receptor beta chains sequenced from a single sample in a study of regulatory T cells in long-lasting Graves disease. The time point was: persistent/refractory GD, antithyroid drugs over 5 years with positive TRAb. PBMC RNA was the source of the TCR library. In building TCR beta libraries, iRepertoire HTBI primers were used together with Arm-PCR of CDR3 regions. TCRdb re-analysed the multiplex PCR reads in MiXCR, keeping a single row per CDR3 protein. The repertoire consists of about 450,000 distinct CDR3 sequences, with 23% occurring once and the leading ten covering about 26%. The sample in question was peripheral blood mononuclear cells (PBMCs), obtained when the disease was refractory, from a patient treated with antithyroid drugs. The receptors were sampled from a female donor with Graves disease.

The sample holds many counts of this clonotype. The V call is TRBV28, the J call TRBJ2-1; D possibly corresponds to TRBD2 (5 bases). Germline loops: CDR1 MDHEN, CDR2 SYDVKM. The CDR3 length is 15 residues. V lost 3 bases and J 6 bases, leaving 15 bases between the germline ends. The CDR3 DNA is TGTGCCAGCAGTTTGAGGCTAGCTGAACCCAATGAGCAGTTCTTC. It encodes CASSLRLAEPNEQFF.

This clonotype has at least ten counts. The rearrangement uses TRBV12-3 or TRBV12-4 and TRBJ2-3, with unresolved D. Trimming pared 2 bases from V and 0 bases from J, leaving 12 bases between. The length of the CDR3 is 16 residues. The CDR3 nucleotides are TGTGCCAGCAGTTTAAACGGAGAGATTAGCACAGATACGCAGTATTTT. Translating gives CASSLNGEISTDTQYF.

This clonotype was seen only a few times. The V gene is TRBV6-1, the J gene TRBJ1-1; D perhaps matches TRBD1 (5 bases). From germline, CDR1 is MNHNS and CDR2 SASEGT. This CDR3 is built from 14 residues. V lost 6 bases to trimming and J lost 7 bases, with 18 bases between them. The CDR3 DNA reads TGTGCCAGCAGCCCAGGGCCCCGTAATATTGAAGCTTTCTTT. As protein: CASSPGPRNIEAFF.

The chain has TRBV5-1 and TRBJ2-7, with TRBD2 as a possible D gene (5 bases). CDR1 and CDR2 from the germline V gene are SGHRS and YFSETQ. The CDR3 loop spans 16 amino acids. Trimming shortened V by 5 bases and J by 9 bases, and 27 bases separated the two germline ends. In nucleotides, the CDR3 is TGCGCCAGCAGGTCCATGGCCCGGGGTGGTACGAACGGGCAGTACTTC. It specifies CASRSMARGGTNGQYF.

V and J are TRBV2 and TRBJ1-6; 9 bases map to TRBD1. The germline V gene encodes CDR1 SNHLY and CDR2 FYNNEI. This CDR3 comprises 15 residues. The ends lost 3 bases at V and 7 bases at J; junction bases unmatched: 4. CDR3 loop: CASSEGTGQNSPLHF. CDR3 DNA sequence: TGTGCCAGCAGTGAGGGGACAGGGCAAAATTCACCCCTCCACTTT.

The chain carries TRBV10-3 and TRBJ2-5; D may be TRBD2 (5 bases). This CDR3 is 13 amino acids long. The germline V gene encodes CDR1 ENHRY and CDR2 SYGVKD. V dropped 6 bases and J dropped 2 bases, with 10 bases sitting between them. The CDR3 loop reads CAISLTRQETQYF. For the CDR3, the DNA is TGTGCCATCAGCCTCACTAGGCAAGAGACCCAGTACTTC.

The CDR3 protein is CSAREPRGREGDEQYF. For the CDR3, the DNA is TGCAGTGCTAGAGAGCCCCGGGGCAGGGAAGGGGACGAGCAGTACTTC. The chain couples TRBV20-1 to TRBJ2-7; the D gene could be TRBD1 or TRBD2 (5 bases each). Deletions cut 0 bases from V and 5 bases from J, with 20 bases between. The CDR3 sequence is 16 residues long. Germline lookup yields CDR1 DFQATT and CDR2 SNEGSKA (reference sequence).

Note on this clonotype: A far bigger clonotype differs at one base, so this is likely a read error. The genes are TRBV11-2 and TRBJ2-7, with 10 bases that match TRBD2. Germline V gene data show CDR1 as SGHAT and CDR2 as FQNNGV. The CDR3 sequence is 17 residues long. CDR3 sequence: CASNLEPSGSFSYEQYF. The CDR3 coding sequence is TGTGCCAGCAACTTAGAGCCTAGCGGGAGCTTCTCCTACGAGCAGTACTTC.

The CDR3, as DNA: TGTGCCACCAGTGGTCCGGGACTAGCGGGAGGGTCCGGGGAGCTGTTTTTT. Its protein is CATSGPGLAGGSGELFF. V is TRBV24-1 and J is TRBJ2-2, with 16 bases identical to TRBD2. Germline lookup yields CDR1 KGHDR and CDR2 SFDVKD. Unmatched junction bases numbered 5, after V lost 5 bases and J lost 6 bases. The CDR3 runs 17 residues.

The chain is built from TRBV20-1 and TRBJ1-5; no clear D. Germline-derived CDR1 and CDR2 are DFQATT and SNEGSKA (reference sequence). Trimming took 3 bases from V and 11 from J, leaving 20 bases between them. This CDR3 is built from 14 residues. The CDR3 protein is CSASTGRPHGAQHF. DNA of the CDR3: TGCAGTGCTAGCACCGGGAGGCCCCATGGAGCCCAGCATTTT.

Many counts were recorded for this clonotype. The V call is TRBV28, the J call TRBJ1-4; TRBD1 is a possible D gene (6 bases). The V end lost 6 bases, the J end lost 7 bases, and 15 bases lay between the germline ends. CDR3 length equals 14 residues. The germline V gene has CDR1 MDHEN and CDR2 SYDVKM. CDR3 in amino acids: CASRGASTIEKLFF. CDR3 bases: TGTGCCAGCAGGGGGGCGTCTACCATTGAAAAACTGTTTTTT.

J is TRBJ2-1 and V is TRBV28, with 12 bases that match TRBD2. The CDR3 length is 14 residues. Germline CDR1 is MDHEN and CDR2 is SYDVKM. The junction had 0 bases not matched to a gene; V was cut back by 3 bases and J by 6 bases. The DNA for the CDR3 is TGTGCCAGCAGTTTGACTAGCGGGGGCAATGAGCAGTTCTTC. Translated: CASSLTSGGNEQFF.

This chain connects TRBV28 to TRBJ2-7; TRBD1 matches 11 bases. The CDR3 loop spans 16 amino acids. Germline CDR1 MDHEN, CDR2 SYDVKM. Germline trimming cut 3 bases from V and 0 bases from J; bases unmatched to any gene: 4. CDR3 nucleotide sequence: TGTGCCAGCAGTTTGGGGACAGGGGGGGTCTCCTACGAGCAGTACTTC. Its translation: CASSLGTGGVSYEQYF.

This clonotype showed up just a few times. The genes are TRBV2 and TRBJ2-2; TRBD2 agrees at 12 bases. The CDR3 covers 17 residues. Trimming removed 3 bases from V and 4 bases from J; junction bases left unmatched: 6. Germline-derived CDR1 and CDR2 are SNHLY and FYNNEI. The CDR3 is CASSDGLAGRGTGELFF. The CDR3 region has the DNA TGTGCCAGCAGTGATGGACTAGCGGGACGAGGCACCGGGGAGCTGTTTTTT.